The 5 T cell receptor beta chains below were found in one sample sequenced in a study of cytomegalovirus exposure and HLA in healthy donors. The PCR made use of 60 Vbeta and 13 Jbeta primers. The assay was immunoSEQ multiplex PCR, and TCRdb's table has in-frame clones only and misses some. The sample records approximately 110,000 clones, about four fifths being singletons. Sequenced input: PBMCs. The receptors were sampled from a man aged 25-45 years in good health and CMV-seropositive.

The chain joins TRBV2 to TRBJ2-1; TRBD2 is a possible D gene (5 bases). V was cut by 3 bases and J by 7 bases, with 10 bases left in between. This CDR3 has 13 residues. Germline assignment: CDR1 SNHLY and CDR2 FYNNEI. The CDR3 bases are TGTGCCAGCAGTGATGGTGGAGGTAATGAGCAGTTCTTC. Its translation: CASSDGGGNEQFF.

The chain carries TRBV11-2 and TRBJ2-1; 10 bases match TRBD2. The CDR3 is 16 amino acids. V lost 4 bases to trimming and J lost 10 bases; unmatched junction nucleotides: 13. Germline V lookup: CDR1 SGHAT, CDR2 FQNNGV. This CDR3 reads CASSSPGGASGGEQFF. In nucleotides, the CDR3 is TGTGCCAGCAGCTCCCCAGGAGGGGCTAGCGGGGGCGAGCAGTTCTTC. Together with reference TRBV11-2 and TRBJ2-1, the CDR3 gives the full variable domain: EAGVAQSPRYKIIEKRQSVAFWCNPISGHATLYWYQQILGQGPKLLIQFQNNGVVDDSQLPKDRFSAERLKGVDSTLKIQPAKLEDSAVYLCASSSPGGASGGEQFFGPGTRLTVL.

The J gene is TRBJ1-2, the V gene TRBV27; D might be TRBD1 (5 bases). Trimming removed 6 bases at V and 8 bases at J, with 22 bases between. Germline CDR1 is MNHEY and CDR2 is SMNVEV (reference sequence). The CDR3 covers 15 residues. The CDR3 sequence is CASSLVLGAGGGYTF. The CDR3 nucleotides are TGTGCCAGCAGCCTAGTTTTAGGGGCGGGAGGAGGCTACACCTTC.

V usage is TRBV25-1 and J usage is TRBJ1-4; TRBD1 is a possible D gene (6 bases). The CDR3 length is 15 residues. From germline, CDR1 is MGHDK and CDR2 SYGVNS. V lost 6 bases to trimming and J lost 7 bases, with 18 bases between them. CDR3 sequence (DNA): TGTGCCAGCAGGCCAATGGGGGGGCAGGGTGAAAAACTGTTTTTT. Its translation: CASRPMGGQGEKLFF.

The chain joins TRBV4-1 to TRBJ1-1; D is ambiguous. The V end was cut by 0 bases, the J end by 4 bases, with 6 bases between. Per germline, CDR1 MGHRA and CDR2 YSYEKL. This CDR3 region has 13 residues. The CDR3 protein is CASSQEESTEAFF. The CDR3 DNA is TGCGCCAGCAGCCAAGAGGAGAGCACTGAAGCTTTCTTT.